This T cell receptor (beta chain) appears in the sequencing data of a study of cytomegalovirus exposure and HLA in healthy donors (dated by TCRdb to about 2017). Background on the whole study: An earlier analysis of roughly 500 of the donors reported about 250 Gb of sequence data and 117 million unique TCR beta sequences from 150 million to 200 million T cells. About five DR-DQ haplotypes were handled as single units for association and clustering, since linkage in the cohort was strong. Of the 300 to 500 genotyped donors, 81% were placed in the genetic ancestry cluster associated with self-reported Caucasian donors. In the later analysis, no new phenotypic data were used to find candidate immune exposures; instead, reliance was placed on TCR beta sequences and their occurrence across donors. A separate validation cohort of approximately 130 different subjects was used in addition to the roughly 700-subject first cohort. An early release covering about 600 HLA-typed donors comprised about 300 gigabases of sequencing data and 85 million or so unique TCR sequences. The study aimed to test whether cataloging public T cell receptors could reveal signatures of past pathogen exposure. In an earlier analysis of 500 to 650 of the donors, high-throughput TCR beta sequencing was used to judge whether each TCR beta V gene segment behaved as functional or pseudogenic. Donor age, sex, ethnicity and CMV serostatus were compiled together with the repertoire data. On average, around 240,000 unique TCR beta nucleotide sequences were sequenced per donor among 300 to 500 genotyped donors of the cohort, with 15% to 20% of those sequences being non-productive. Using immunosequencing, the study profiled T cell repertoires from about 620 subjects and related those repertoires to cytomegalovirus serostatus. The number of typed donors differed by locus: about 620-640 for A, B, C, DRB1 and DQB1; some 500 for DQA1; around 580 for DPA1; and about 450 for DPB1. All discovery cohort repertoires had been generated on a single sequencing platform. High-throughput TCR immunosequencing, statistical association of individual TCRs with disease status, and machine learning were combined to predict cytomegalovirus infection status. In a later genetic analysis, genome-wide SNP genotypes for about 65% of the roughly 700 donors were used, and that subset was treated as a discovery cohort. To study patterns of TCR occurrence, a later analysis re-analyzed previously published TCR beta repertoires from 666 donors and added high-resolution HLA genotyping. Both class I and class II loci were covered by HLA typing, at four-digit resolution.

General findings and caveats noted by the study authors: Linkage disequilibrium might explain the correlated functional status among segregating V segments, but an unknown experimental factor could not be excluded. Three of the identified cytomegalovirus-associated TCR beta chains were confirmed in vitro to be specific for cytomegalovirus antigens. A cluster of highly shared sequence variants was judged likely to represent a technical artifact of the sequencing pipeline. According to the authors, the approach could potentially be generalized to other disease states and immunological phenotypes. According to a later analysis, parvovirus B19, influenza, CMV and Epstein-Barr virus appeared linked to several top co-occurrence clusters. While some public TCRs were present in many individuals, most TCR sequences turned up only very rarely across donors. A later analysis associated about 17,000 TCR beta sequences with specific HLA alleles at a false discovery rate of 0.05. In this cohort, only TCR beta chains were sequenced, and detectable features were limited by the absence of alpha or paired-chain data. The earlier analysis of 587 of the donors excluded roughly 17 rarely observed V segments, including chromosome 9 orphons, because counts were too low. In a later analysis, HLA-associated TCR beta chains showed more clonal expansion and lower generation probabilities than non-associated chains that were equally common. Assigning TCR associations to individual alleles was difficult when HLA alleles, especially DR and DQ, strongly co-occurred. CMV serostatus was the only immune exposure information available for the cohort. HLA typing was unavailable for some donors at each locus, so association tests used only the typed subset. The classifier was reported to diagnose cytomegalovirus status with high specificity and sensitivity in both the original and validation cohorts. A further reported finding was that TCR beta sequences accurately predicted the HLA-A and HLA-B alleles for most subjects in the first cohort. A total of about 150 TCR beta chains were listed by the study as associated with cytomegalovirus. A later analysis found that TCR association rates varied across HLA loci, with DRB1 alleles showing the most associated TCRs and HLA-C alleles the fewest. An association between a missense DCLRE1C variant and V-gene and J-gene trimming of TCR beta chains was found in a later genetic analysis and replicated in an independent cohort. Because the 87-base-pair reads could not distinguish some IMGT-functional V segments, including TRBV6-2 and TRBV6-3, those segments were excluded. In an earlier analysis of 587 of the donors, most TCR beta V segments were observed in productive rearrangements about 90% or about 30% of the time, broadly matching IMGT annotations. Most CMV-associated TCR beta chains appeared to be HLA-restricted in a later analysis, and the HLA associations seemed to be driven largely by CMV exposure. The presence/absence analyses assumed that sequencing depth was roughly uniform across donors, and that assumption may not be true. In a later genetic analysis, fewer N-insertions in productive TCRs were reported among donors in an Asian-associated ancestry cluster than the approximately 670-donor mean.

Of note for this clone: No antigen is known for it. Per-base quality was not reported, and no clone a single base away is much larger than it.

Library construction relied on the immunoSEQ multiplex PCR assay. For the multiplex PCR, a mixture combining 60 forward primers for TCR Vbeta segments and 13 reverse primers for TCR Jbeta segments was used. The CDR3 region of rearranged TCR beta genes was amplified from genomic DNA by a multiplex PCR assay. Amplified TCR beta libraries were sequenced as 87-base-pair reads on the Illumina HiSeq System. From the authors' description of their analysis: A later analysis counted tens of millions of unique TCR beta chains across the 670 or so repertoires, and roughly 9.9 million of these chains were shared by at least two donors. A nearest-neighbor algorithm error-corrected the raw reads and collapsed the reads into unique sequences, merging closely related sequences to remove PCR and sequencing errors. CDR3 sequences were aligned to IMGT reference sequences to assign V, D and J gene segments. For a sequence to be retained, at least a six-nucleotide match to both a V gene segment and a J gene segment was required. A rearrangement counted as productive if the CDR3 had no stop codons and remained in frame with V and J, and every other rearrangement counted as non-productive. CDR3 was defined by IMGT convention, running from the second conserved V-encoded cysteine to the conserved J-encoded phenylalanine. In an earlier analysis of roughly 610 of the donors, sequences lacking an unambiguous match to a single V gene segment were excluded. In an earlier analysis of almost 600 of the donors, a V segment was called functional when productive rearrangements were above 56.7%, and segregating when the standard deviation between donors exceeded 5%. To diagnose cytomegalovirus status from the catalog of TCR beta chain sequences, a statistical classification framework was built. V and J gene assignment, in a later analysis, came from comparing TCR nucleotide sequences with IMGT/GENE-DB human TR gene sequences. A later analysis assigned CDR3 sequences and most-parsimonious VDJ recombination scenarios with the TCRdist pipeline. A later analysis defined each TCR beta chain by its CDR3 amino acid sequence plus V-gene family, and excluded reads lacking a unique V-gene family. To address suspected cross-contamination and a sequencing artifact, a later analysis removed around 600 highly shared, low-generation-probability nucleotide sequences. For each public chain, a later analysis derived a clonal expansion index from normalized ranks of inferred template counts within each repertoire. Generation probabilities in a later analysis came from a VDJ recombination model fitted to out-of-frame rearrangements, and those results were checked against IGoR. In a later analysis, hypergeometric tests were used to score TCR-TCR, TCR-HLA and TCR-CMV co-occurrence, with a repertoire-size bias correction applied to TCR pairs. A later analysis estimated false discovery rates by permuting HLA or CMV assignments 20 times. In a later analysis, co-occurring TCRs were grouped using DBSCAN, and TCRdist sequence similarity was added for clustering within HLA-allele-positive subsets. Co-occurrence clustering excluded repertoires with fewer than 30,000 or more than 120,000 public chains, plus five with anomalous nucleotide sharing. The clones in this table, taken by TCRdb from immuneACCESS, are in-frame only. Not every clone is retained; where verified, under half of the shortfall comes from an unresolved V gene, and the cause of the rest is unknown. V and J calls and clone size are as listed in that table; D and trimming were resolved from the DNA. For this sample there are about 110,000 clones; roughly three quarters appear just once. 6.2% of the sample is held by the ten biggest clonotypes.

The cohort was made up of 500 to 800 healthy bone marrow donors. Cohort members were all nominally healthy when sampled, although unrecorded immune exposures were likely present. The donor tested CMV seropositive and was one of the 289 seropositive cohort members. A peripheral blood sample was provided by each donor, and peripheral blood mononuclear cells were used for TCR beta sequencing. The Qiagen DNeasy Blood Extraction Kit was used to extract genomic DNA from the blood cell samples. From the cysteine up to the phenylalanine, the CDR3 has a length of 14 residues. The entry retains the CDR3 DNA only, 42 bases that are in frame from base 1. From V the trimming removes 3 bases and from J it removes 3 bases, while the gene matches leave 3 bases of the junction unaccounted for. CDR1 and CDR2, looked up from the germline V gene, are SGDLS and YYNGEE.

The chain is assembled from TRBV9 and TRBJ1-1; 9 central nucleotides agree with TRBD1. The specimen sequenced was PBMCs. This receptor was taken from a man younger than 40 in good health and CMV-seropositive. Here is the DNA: TGTGCCAGCAGCGCCGGGACAGGGCACACTGAAGCTTTCTTT. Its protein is CASSAGTGHTEAFF.